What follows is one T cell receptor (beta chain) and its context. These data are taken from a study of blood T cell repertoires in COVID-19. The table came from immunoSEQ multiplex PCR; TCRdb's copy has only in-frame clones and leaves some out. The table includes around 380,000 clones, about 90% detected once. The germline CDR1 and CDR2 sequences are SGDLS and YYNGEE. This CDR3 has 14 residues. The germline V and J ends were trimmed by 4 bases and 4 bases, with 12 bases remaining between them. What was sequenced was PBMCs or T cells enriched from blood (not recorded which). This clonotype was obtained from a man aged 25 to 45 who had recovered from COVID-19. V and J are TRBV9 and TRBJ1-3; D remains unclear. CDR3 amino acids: CASSPRQAGNTIYF. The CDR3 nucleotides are TGTGCCAGCAGCCCCCGCCAGGCAGGAAACACCATATATTTT. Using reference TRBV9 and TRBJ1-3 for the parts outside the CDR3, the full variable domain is DSGVTQTPKHLITATGQRVTLRCSPRSGDLSVYWYQQSLDQGLQFLIQYYNGEERAKGNILERFSAQQFPDLHSELNLSSLELGDSALYFCASSPRQAGNTIYFGEGSWLTVV.